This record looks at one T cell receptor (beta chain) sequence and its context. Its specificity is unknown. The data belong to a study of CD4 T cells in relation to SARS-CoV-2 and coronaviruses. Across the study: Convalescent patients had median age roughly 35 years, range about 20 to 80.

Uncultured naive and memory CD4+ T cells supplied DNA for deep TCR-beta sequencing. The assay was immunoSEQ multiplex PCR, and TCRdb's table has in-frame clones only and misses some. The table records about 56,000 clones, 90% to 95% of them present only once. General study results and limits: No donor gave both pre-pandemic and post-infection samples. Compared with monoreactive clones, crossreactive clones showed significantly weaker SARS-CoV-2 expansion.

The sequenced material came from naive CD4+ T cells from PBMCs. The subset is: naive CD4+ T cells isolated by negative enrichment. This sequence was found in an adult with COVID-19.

The CDR3 loop reads CASSSNRGRSNEKLFF. The CDR3, as DNA: TGTGCCAGCAGTTCCAACAGGGGACGTTCTAATGAAAAACTGTTTTTT. The J gene is TRBJ1-4, the V gene TRBV27; TRBD1 agrees at 7 bases. The CDR3 has 16 amino acids. Germline V gives CDR1 MNHEY, CDR2 SMNVEV (reference sequence). V lost 4 bases and J lost 3; bases outside the gene matches: 8.